The clone carrying this T cell receptor (beta chain) was observed a few times. The sample is drawn from a study of T cell responses to AZD1222 COVID-19 vaccine. Germline assignment: CDR1 LNHDA and CDR2 SQIVND (reference sequence). V lost 6 bases, J lost 7 bases, and 13 bases lay in between. The CDR3 length is 13 residues. Sequenced by immunoSEQ multiplex PCR; TCRdb stores in-frame clones only, minus some. This table holds 150,000 to 200,000 clones, around nine tenths found once. This receptor was identified in an adult in good health. The J gene is TRBJ1-3, the V gene TRBV19; unclear D gene. The sequenced sample was peripheral blood, obtained on day 0 of AZD1222 vaccination. The CDR3 loop reads CASSNMKWNTIYF. The CDR3 nucleotides read TGTGCCAGTAGCAACATGAAGTGGAACACCATATATTTT.